The clone carrying this T cell receptor (beta chain) was seen a handful of times. Trimming shortened V by 5 bases and J by 9 bases, and 11 bases separated the two germline ends. This CDR3 has 11 residues. In germline, CDR1 is SNHLY, CDR2 FYNNEI. This entry is derived from a study of T cells after yellow fever vaccination. TCRdb redid the calling of the 5' RACE reads with MiXCR, one entry per CDR3 protein. The repertoire consists of roughly 320,000 distinct CDR3 sequences, with about 10% occurring once and the leading ten covering 3% to 3.5%. The receptor's source is a man aged 18 to 35 who received the YFV17D yellow fever vaccine. This specimen was CD4+ T cells sorted from PBMCs, taken 45 days after the yellow fever booster vaccination. The chain has TRBV2 and TRBJ2-7; possible D gene TRBD2, 5 bases. The CDR3 DNA sequence: TGTGCCAGCAGTCGGGGATTTTGGCAGTACGTC. Protein: CASSRGFWQYV.